This TCR beta chain was captured by sequencing in a study of blood T cells in healthy people across ages (dated by TCRdb to between 2014 and 2017). Context from the whole study: In model experiments, roughly one uniquely barcoded TCR beta cDNA molecule per two T cells was captured by template switching. Four age groups were formed from the donors: young (average 16 years), middle-aged (approximately 40), aged (62) and long-lived (around 82). For two donors (one aged 18 to 29 and one aged 80 or older), the study analyzed two additional independent replicas of 1 million unique cDNA reads from the same blood draw. To avoid experimental bias, donors of different ages were spread randomly across the sequencing lanes. The study measured age-related changes in TCR beta repertoire diversity using deep sequencing normalized with unique cDNA molecular identifiers. The paper's findings and limits, for the study overall: Estimates of total diversity based on one million sequenced T cells were regarded as lower bounds and as underestimates. The long-lived group showed more naive CD4+ T cells, fewer expanded clones and increased TCR diversity than the aged group, suggesting age selection. There was a strong correlation between observed TCR beta diversity and the percentage of naive T cells measured by flow cytometry. Donor CMV infection status was unknown, potentially confounding age-related changes in expanded clonotypes. Observed TCR beta diversity per million T cells fell roughly linearly with age, and a significant reduction was already apparent by age around 40. Bulk unsorted PBMC profiling prevented conclusive comparison of naive and antigen-experienced compartments.

Including cysteine and phenylalanine, the CDR3 has 17 amino acids. Of all the DNA, just the CDR3 is kept, 51 bases in frame from base 1. Reading the germline V gene gives CDR1 ENHRY and CDR2 SYGVKD. Relative to germline, V is missing 3 bases and J is missing 8 bases, with 15 bases of the junction outside any gene match. This clonotype was counted once. The antigen it binds to is not known. No base quality values were provided; no much bigger clone lies one nucleotide off. Single-read evidence is weak. Library preparation was by 5' RACE. Sequencing instrument: Illumina HiSeq 2500. A second 7 to 11 cycle PCR used a sample-barcoded 5' primer and a J-beta primer mix. A template-switch 5' adaptor carrying 12 random nucleotides introduced a unique molecular identifier onto each TCR beta cDNA molecule. Each sample yielded at least 2.5 million CDR3-containing paired-end reads. First-strand cDNA synthesis was performed from all RNA using the Mint cDNA synthesis kit, with priming by a TRBC-specific oligonucleotide. Following uracil-DNA glycosylase treatment, a first 18-cycle PCR with universal primers M1SS and BC2_uni_R was performed on all cDNA. Per the authors' processing: Each sample was normalized by randomly selecting 1 million high-quality reads, each carrying a distinct molecular identifier. Instead of being binned into consensus sequences, reads that shared molecular identifiers were thrown out. MiTCR, run with a Q25 quality threshold and the strictest error-elimination algorithm, handled CDR3 identification, clonotype clustering and error correction. Lower-bound total TCR beta diversity was estimated with a nonparametric unseen species model using Euler transformation. TCRdb trimmed public reads at Q25 via fastp, called clones via MiXCR and kept in-frame beta chains. When rows share a CDR3 protein, they turn into one entry using the most common DNA and genes. In this record, the V and J calls reflect TCRdb's handling and not the investigators' own analysis. The sample includes about 670,000 distinct CDR3 sequences, with approximately 40% observed a single time. About 30% of the sample belongs to the ten largest clones.

Systemically healthy Caucasian individuals from Russia, about 38 in total and aged about 6 to 95 years, were included as donors. Each donor gave ten milliliters of peripheral blood, collected into EDTA-treated Vacutainer tubes. Ficoll-Paque density-gradient centrifugation was used to isolate PBMCs, with at least 6 million obtained per sample. Total RNA was extracted from PBMCs with Trizol reagent, with at least 5 micrograms obtained per sample. For every donor, flow cytometry on a PBMC aliquot measured the percentage of naive CD45RAhigh/CD27high T cells. The sequenced sample consisted of blood. Recombination connected TRBV10-3 to TRBJ2-1; 8 bases in the junction line up with TRBD2. The TCR was taken from a man older than 75 in good health. The CDR3 loop reads CAISESTSGPLRDEQFF. The nucleotides are TGTGCCATCAGTGAATCAACTAGCGGACCATTAAGGGATGAGCAGTTCTTC.